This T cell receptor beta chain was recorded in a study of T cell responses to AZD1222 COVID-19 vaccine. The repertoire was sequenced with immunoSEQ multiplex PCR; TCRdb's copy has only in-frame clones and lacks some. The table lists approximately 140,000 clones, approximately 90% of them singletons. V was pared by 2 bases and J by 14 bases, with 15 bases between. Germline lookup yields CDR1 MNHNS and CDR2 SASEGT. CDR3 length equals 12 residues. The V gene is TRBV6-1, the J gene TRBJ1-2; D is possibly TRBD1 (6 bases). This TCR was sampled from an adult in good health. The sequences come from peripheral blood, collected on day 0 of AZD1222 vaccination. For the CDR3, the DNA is TGTGCCAGCAGTGAATATAGGACAGAGTATACCTTC. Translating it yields CASSEYRTEYTF.